The T cell receptor (beta chain) described here comes from a study of blood T cell repertoires in COVID-19. Across the study: Donors in the United States, Italy and Spain gave samples during acute or convalescent COVID-19. Nucleic acid was either cDNA or gDNA, and it came from T cells, B-cell-depleted T cells, or PBMCs.

Authors' methods: Estimates of nucleated cell counts were drawn from the amplification of reference gene primers. Sequenced by immunoSEQ multiplex PCR; TCRdb stores in-frame clones only, minus some. V and J calls and clone size are those listed in that table; D and trimming were worked out from the DNA. The sample lists around 120,000 clones, about 80% occurring once. CDR1 is LNHDA, CDR2 SQIVND, per germline (reference sequence). The length of the CDR3 is 14 residues. Trimming pared 6 bases from V and 2 bases from J, leaving 14 bases between. The genes are TRBV19 and TRBJ2-7, with unresolved D. This sequence was found in a man in his 70s with active or convalescent COVID-19. Sequenced: peripheral blood. This chain's CDR3 is CASSPSDGPYEQYF. In DNA form, the CDR3 reads TGTGCCAGTAGCCCGAGTGATGGGCCCTACGAGCAGTACTTC.